This T cell receptor beta chain was captured in a study of early T cells in non-severe SARS-CoV-2 infection. Study results and limitations: Private and CD4 specificities were missed by VDJdb matching, which favored anti-spike CD8 responses.

In the case of this clonotype: Its antigen remains unidentified.

Individual cDNA molecules were tagged with unique molecular identifiers. TCRdb reprocessed the 5' RACE reads via MiXCR and lists one record per CDR3 protein. This table holds about 54,000 distinct CDR3 sequences, 5% to 7.5% found once. The CDR3 length is 12 residues. Deletions cut 8 bases from V and 4 bases from J, with 12 bases between. Germline V gives CDR1 SNHLY, CDR2 FYNNEI. The sample was whole blood, taken at baseline. The rearrangement joins TRBV2 to TRBJ2-7; D call uncertain. The TCR comes from an adult who was a healthcare worker with PCR-confirmed SARS-CoV-2 infection or an uninfected control (not recorded which). CDR3 loop: CASVALRYEQYF. The CDR3 DNA follows: TGTGCCAGCGTAGCCTTACGGTACGAGCAGTACTTC.